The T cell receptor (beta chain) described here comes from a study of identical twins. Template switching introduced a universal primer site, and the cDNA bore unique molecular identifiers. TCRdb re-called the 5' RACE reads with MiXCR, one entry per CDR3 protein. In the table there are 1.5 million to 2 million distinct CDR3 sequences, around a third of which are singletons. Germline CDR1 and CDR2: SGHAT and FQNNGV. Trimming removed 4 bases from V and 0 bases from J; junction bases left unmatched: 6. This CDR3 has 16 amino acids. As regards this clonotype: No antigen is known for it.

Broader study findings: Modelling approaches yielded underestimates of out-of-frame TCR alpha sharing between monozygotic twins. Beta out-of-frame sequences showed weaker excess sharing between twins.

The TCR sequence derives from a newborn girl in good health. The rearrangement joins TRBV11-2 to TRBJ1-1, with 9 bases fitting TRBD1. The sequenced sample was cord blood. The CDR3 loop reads CASSSMTGGMNTEAFF. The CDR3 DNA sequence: TGTGCCAGCAGCTCGATGACAGGGGGTATGAACACTGAAGCTTTCTTT.